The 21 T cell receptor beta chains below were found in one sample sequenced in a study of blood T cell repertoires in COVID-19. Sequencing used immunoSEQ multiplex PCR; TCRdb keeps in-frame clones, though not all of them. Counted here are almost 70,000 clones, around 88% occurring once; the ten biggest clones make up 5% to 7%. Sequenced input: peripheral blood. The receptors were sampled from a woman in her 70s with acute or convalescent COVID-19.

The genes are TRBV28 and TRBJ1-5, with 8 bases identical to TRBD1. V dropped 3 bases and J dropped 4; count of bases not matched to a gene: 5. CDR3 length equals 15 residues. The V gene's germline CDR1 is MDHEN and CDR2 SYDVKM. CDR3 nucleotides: TGTGCCAGCAGTTTCAACAGGGGGAGGAATCAGCCCCAGCATTTT. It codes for CASSFNRGRNQPQHF.

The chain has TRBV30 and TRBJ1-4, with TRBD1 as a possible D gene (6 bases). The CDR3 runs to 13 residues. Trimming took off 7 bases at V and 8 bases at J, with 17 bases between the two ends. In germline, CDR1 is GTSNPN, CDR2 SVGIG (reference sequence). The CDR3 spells CASISRGYEKLFF. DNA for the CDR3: TGTGCCTCCATCAGCAGGGGTTACGAAAAACTGTTTTTT.

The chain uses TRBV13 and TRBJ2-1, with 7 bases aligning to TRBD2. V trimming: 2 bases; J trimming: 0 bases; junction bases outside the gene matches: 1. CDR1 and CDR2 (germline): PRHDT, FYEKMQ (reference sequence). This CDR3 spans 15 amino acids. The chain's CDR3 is CASSLSGVSYNEQFF. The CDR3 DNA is TGTGCCAGCAGCTTAAGCGGGGTCTCCTACAATGAGCAGTTCTTC.

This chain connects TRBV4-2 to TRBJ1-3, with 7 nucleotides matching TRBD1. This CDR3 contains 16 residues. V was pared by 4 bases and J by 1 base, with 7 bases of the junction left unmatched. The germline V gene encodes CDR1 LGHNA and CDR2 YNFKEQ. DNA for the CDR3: TGTGCCAGCAGCCCCTCTCAGGGGGAATCTGGAAACACCATATATTTT. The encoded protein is CASSPSQGESGNTIYF.

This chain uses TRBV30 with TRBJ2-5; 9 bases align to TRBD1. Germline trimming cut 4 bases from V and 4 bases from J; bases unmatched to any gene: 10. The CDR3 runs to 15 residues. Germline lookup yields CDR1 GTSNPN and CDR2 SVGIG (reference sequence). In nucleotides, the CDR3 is TGTGCCTGGAATCAACCGGGACAGGGTACAGAGACCCAGTACTTC. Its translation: CAWNQPGQGTETQYF.

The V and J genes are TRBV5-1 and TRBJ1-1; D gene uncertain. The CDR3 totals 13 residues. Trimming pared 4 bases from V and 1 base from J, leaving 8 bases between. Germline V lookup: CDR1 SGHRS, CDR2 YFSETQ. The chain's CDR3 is CASSTRGNTEAFF. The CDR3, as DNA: TGCGCCAGCAGCACCCGCGGGAACACTGAAGCTTTCTTT.

The CDR3 loop reads CASSSPWGRASTDTQYF. For the CDR3, the DNA is TGTGCCAGCAGTTCCCCATGGGGGCGGGCAAGCACAGATACGCAGTATTTT. This chain joins TRBV5-4 and TRBJ2-3; D is perhaps TRBD1 (6 bases). V dropped 5 bases and J dropped 0 bases, with 19 bases sitting between them. Germline values: CDR1 SGHNT, CDR2 YYREEE (reference sequence). There are 17 residues in the CDR3.

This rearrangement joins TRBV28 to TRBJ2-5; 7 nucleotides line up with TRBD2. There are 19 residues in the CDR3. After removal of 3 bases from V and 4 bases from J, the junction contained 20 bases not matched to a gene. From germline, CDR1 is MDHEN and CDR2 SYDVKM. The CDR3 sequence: CASSFQAGLIAGALETQYF. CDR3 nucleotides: TGTGCCAGCAGTTTCCAGGCTGGACTAATCGCGGGAGCTTTAGAGACCCAGTACTTC. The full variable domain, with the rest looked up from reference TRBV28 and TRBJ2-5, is DVKVTQSSRYLVKRTGEKVFLECVQDMDHENMFWYRQDPGLGLRLIYFSYDVKMKEKGDIPEGYSVSREKKERFSLILESASTNQTSMYLCASSFQAGLIAGALETQYFGPGTRLLVL.

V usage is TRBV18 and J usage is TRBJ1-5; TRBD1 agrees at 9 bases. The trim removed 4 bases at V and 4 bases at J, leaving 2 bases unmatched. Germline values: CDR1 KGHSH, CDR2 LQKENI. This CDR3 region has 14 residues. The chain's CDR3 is CASSLGQGNQPQHF. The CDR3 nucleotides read TGTGCCAGCTCACTCGGACAGGGGAATCAGCCCCAGCATTTT.

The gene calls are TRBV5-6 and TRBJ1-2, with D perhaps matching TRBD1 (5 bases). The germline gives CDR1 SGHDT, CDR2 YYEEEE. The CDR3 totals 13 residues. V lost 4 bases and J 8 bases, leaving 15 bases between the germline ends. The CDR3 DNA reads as TGTGCCAGCAGCCCTGGGGGAGGCCGGGGCTACACCTTC. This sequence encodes CASSPGGGRGYTF.

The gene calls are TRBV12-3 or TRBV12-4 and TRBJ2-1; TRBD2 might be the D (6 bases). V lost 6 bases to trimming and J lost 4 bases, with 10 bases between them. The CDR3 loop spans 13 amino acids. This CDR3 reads CASRDGGYNEQFF. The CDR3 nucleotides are TGTGCCAGCAGGGACGGGGGATACAATGAGCAGTTCTTC.

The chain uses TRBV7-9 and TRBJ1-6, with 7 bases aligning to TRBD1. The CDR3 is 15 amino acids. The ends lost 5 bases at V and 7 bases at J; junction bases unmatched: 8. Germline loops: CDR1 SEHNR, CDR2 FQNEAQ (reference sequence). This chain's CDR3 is CASSVGGLPNSPLHF. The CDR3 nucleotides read TGTGCCAGCAGCGTAGGGGGCCTTCCCAATTCACCCCTCCACTTT.

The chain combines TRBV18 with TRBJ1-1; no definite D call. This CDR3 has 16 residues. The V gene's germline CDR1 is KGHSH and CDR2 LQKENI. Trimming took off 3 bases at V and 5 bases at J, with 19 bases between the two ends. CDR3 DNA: TGTGCCAGCTCACCCCGAACGATGGAGGGAAGGACTGAAGCTTTCTTT. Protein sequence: CASSPRTMEGRTEAFF.

This chain's CDR3 is CASSESGGQPQHF. CDR3 nucleotides: TGTGCCAGCAGTGAATCCGGGGGACAGCCCCAGCATTTT. The rearrangement uses TRBV6-4 and TRBJ1-5, with D possibly TRBD1 on 5 matching bases. This CDR3 is built from 13 residues. The ends were cut back, 3 bases at V and 7 bases at J, with 10 bases in the middle. The germline gives CDR1 MRHNA, CDR2 SNTAGT.

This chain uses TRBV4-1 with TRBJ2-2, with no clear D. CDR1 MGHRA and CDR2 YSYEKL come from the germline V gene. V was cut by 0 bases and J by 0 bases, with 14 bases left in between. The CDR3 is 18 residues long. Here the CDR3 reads CASSQDLARLSNTGELFF. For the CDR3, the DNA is TGCGCCAGCAGCCAAGATCTGGCGCGACTCTCGAACACCGGGGAGCTGTTTTTT.

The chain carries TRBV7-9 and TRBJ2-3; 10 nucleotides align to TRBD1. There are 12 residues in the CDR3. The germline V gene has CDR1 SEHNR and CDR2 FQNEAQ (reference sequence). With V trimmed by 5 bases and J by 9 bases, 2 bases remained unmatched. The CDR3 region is CASSLGQGTQYF. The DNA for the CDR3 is TGTGCCAGCAGCCTGGGACAGGGGACGCAGTATTTT.

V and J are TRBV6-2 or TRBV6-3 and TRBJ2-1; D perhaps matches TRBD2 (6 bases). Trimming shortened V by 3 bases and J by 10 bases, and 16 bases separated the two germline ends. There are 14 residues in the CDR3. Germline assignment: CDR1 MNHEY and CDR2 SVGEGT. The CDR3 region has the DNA TGTGCCAGCAGTTATACGAGGGAGGCTGGAGAGCAGTTCTTC. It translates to CASSYTREAGEQFF.

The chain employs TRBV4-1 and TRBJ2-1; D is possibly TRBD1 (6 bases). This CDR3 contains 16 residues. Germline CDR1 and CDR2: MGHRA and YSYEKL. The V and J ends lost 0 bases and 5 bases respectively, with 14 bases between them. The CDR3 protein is CASSQETGRFDNEQFF. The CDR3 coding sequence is TGCGCCAGCAGCCAAGAAACAGGGAGATTCGACAATGAGCAGTTCTTC.

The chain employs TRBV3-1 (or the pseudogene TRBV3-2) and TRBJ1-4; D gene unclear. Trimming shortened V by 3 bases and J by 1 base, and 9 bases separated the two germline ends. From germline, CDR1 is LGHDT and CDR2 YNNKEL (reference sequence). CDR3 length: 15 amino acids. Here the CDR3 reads CASSQGGLTNEKLFF. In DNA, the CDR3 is TGTGCCAGCAGCCAGGGAGGGTTAACTAATGAAAAACTGTTTTTT.

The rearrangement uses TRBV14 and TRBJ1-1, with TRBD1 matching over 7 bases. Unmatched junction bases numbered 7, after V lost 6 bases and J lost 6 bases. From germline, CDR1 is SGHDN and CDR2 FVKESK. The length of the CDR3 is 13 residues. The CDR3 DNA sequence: TGTGCCAGCAGTACGACAGGGAAGTCTGAAGCTTTCTTT. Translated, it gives CASSTTGKSEAFF.

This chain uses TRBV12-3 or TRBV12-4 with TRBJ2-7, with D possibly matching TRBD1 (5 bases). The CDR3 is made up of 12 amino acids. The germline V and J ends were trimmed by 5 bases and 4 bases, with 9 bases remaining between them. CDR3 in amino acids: CASSTDIYEQYF. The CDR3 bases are TGTGCCAGCAGTACGGACATATACGAGCAGTACTTC.